This note documents a single T cell receptor beta chain sequence. The data are from a study of blood T cell repertoires in COVID-19. Study-wide context: The United States, Italy and Spain provided the acute and convalescent COVID-19 samples.

CDR1 is SGHNT and CDR2 is YYREEE in the germline V gene (reference sequence). The length of the CDR3 is 14 residues. The ends were cut back, 1 base at V and 4 bases at J, with 11 bases in the middle. Measured with immunoSEQ multiplex PCR; TCRdb has only the in-frame clones, and not every one. The table records approximately 110,000 clones, 70% to 85% of them present only once. The chain joins TRBV5-4 to TRBJ1-1, with a weak D call TRBD1 (6 bases). Sequenced sample: peripheral blood. The sequence was obtained from a man in his 70s with active or convalescent COVID-19. The CDR3 here is CASSLSGGLTEAFF. The CDR3 region has the DNA TGTGCCAGCAGCTTGTCGGGGGGGCTCACTGAAGCTTTCTTT. Complete variable domain (other parts from reference TRBV5-4 and TRBJ1-1): ETGVTQSPTHLIKTRGQQVTLRCSSQSGHNTVSWYQQALGQGPQFIFQYYREEENGRGNFPPRFSGLQFPNYSSELNVNALELDDSALYLCASSLSGGLTEAFFGQGTRLTVV.